These T cell receptor beta chains were read from a single sample in a study of Graves' ophthalmopathy and Graves' hyperthyroidism. TCRdb analysed the multiplex PCR reads with MiXCR anew, one entry per CDR3 protein. The sample has roughly 700,000 distinct CDR3 sequences, around 40% seen once. Sequences were obtained from peripheral blood. These receptor sequences come from an adult man with Graves' ophthalmopathy. Each CDR3 is given with its conserved first and last residue. Fields, in order: V gene, clone size, J gene, D gene, CDR3 DNA, CDR3 protein. The D gene is left open where the match is weak. Size is stated for part of the rows, as once, few or many counts, or as a class when the clone is expanded.

v_gene: TRBV19
abundance: -
j_gene: TRBJ2-7
d_gene: TRBD2
CDR3nt: TGTGCCAGTAAATGCTGGGGGGGACCTAGTGCTAAAGACCCCCACGAGCAGTACTTC
CDR3aa: CASKCWGGPSAKDPHEQYF

v_gene: TRBV7-9
abundance: -
j_gene: TRBJ1-4
d_gene: -
CDR3nt: TGTGCCAGCTCCGGGGGGGGCAATGAAAAACTGTTTTTT
CDR3aa: CASSGGGNEKLFF

v_gene: TRBV20-1
abundance: -
j_gene: TRBJ1-5
d_gene: -
CDR3nt: TGCAGTGCTACAGGGACAAGCAATCAGCCCCAGCATTTT
CDR3aa: CSATGTSNQPQHF

v_gene: TRBV6-6
abundance: few
j_gene: TRBJ2-7
d_gene: TRBD2
CDR3nt: TGTGCCAGCAGTTCCAGCGGGACTAGTCGGTACGAGCAGTACTTC
CDR3aa: CASSSSGTSRYEQYF

v_gene: TRBV2
abundance: many
j_gene: TRBJ1-1
d_gene: -
CDR3nt: TGTGCCAGCAGTTTCTCGGGAGGGATGAACACTGAAGCTTTCTTT
CDR3aa: CASSFSGGMNTEAFF

v_gene: TRBV19
abundance: few
j_gene: TRBJ1-1
d_gene: TRBD1
CDR3nt: TGTGCCAGTAGTATAGATCGCCGACAGGGTACGGAGGCTTTCTTT
CDR3aa: CASSIDRRQGTEAFF

v_gene: TRBV2
abundance: few
j_gene: TRBJ2-3
d_gene: -
CDR3nt: TGTGCCAGCAATTCAGTGACCACAGATACGCAGTATTTT
CDR3aa: CASNSVTTDTQYF

v_gene: TRBV4-3
abundance: once
j_gene: TRBJ1-4
d_gene: -
CDR3nt: TGCGCCAGCAGCCAACTGAGGGCCAGTCGATCAACTAATGAAAAACTGTTTTTT
CDR3aa: CASSQLRASRSTNEKLFF

v_gene: TRBV29-1
abundance: many
j_gene: TRBJ1-1
d_gene: -
CDR3nt: TGCAGCGTTAGACCCGAGGGGGGCACTGAAGCTTTCTTT
CDR3aa: CSVRPEGGTEAFF

v_gene: TRBV7-2
abundance: few
j_gene: TRBJ2-2
d_gene: TRBD2
CDR3nt: TGTGCCAGCAGCCACCGCCGTGCTAGCGGGATAACTCGCACCGGGGAGCTGTTTTTT
CDR3aa: CASSHRRASGITRTGELFF

v_gene: TRBV2
abundance: -
j_gene: TRBJ1-2
d_gene: -
CDR3nt: TGTGCCAGCAGTGGCACCCCCCAGAGGGGCTATGGCTACACCTTC
CDR3aa: CASSGTPQRGYGYTF

v_gene: TRBV7-9
abundance: many
j_gene: TRBJ1-2
d_gene: -
CDR3nt: TGTGCCAGCAGCTTAGCGTTAACCGGGATTAACACCTTC
CDR3aa: CASSLALTGINTF

v_gene: TRBV20-1
abundance: -
j_gene: TRBJ1-4
d_gene: TRBD1
CDR3nt: TGCAGTGGCCGACAGGGGGCGAATTTGGGTGAAAAACTGTTTTTT
CDR3aa: CSGRQGANLGEKLFF

v_gene: TRBV7-2
abundance: -
j_gene: TRBJ2-7
d_gene: -
CDR3nt: TGTGCCAGCAGCTTAGAACAGGGAGTTTCCTACGAGCAGCACTTC
CDR3aa: CASSLEQGVSYEQHF

v_gene: TRBV29-1
abundance: -
j_gene: TRBJ2-7
d_gene: -
CDR3nt: TGCAGCGTTGAACCGCAAGACAACACCGGGGAGCAGTACTTC
CDR3aa: CSVEPQDNTGEQYF

v_gene: TRBV20-1
abundance: -
j_gene: TRBJ2-7
d_gene: -
CDR3nt: TGCAGTGCTGAGGGCCCCGATGGGACTCTACGCGAGCAGTACTTC
CDR3aa: CSAEGPDGTLREQYF